These 21 T cell receptor beta chains came from one sample sequenced in a study of blood T cell repertoires in COVID-19. Profiling relied on immunoSEQ multiplex PCR, and the TCRdb table lists in-frame clones only, not all of them. This table holds about 170,000 clones, approximately 86% found once. The sequenced material came from peripheral blood. These receptors all come from a woman of 80 years or more with COVID-19, enrolled during active disease.

The J gene is TRBJ2-5, the V gene TRBV7-6, with D unclear. The V end lost 5 bases, the J end lost 2 bases, and 6 bases lay between the germline ends. From germline, CDR1 is SGHVS and CDR2 FNYEAQ. The CDR3 spans 12 residues. CDR3 sequence: CASSSSQETQYF. Here the CDR3 DNA reads TGTGCCAGCAGCAGCTCTCAAGAGACCCAGTACTTC.

The V gene is TRBV5-1, the J gene TRBJ2-3; TRBD1 aligns across 7 bases. This CDR3 is built from 15 residues. With 0 bases clipped from V and 2 bases from J, the junction kept 3 bases outside the gene matches. Germline V gene lookup returns CDR1 SGHRS and CDR2 YFSETQ. Written as DNA, the CDR3 is TGCGCCAGCAGCTTGGACAGGGGAAACACAGATACGCAGTATTTT. The encoded protein is CASSLDRGNTDTQYF.

V is TRBV12-1 and J is TRBJ2-7; the table names TRBD1, a call not compared with the DNA. TRBV12-1 is a pseudogene segment. This CDR3 spans 15 amino acids. This chain's CDR3 is CASSFRTGVRYEQYF. Written as DNA, the CDR3 is TGTGCCAGCAGCTTTAGGACAGGGGTCCGCTACGAGCAGTACTTC.

This clone occurred a few times. This chain joins TRBV5-5 and TRBJ2-7, with 10 bases aligning to TRBD2. The CDR3 contains 14 residues. Germline lookup yields CDR1 SGHKS and CDR2 YYEKEE (reference sequence). The J segment lost 6 bases and the V segment lost 0 bases, leaving 3 bases of the junction unmatched. The CDR3 region has the DNA TGTGCCAGCAGCTTGGATAGCGGGGGGTTCGAGCAGTACTTC. This encodes CASSLDSGGFEQYF. The full variable domain, in which reference TRBV5-5 and TRBJ2-7 provide the parts outside the CDR3, is DAGVTQSPTHLIKTRGQQVTLRCSPISGHKSVSWYQQVLGQGPQFIFQYYEKEERGRGNFPDRFSARQFPNYSSELNVNALLLGDSALYLCASSLDSGGFEQYFGPGTRLTVT.

This chain uses TRBV5-1 with TRBJ1-5; D might be TRBD1 (5 bases). The V end was cut by 1 base, the J end by 8 bases, with 10 bases between. This CDR3 spans 13 amino acids. The germline V gene has CDR1 SGHRS and CDR2 YFSETQ. The CDR3 DNA sequence: TGCGCCAGCAGCTTGACAGGTATCGAGCCCCAGCATTTT. Amino acid sequence: CASSLTGIEPQHF.

V gene TRBV5-1 combines with J gene TRBJ2-2; tentative D call: TRBD2 (5 bases). Germline V lookup: CDR1 SGHRS, CDR2 YFSETQ. V lost 2 bases, J lost 1 base, and 12 bases lay in between. CDR3 length equals 16 residues. The CDR3 sequence is CASSFGSAGNTGELFF. For the CDR3, the DNA is TGCGCCAGCAGCTTTGGGAGCGCGGGGAACACCGGGGAGCTGTTTTTT.

As DNA, the CDR3 is TGTGCCAGCACCTACGGCACTGAAGCTTTCTTT. Protein sequence: CASTYGTEAFF. The V gene is TRBV12-3 or TRBV12-4, the J gene TRBJ1-1, with D unclear. The CDR3 loop spans 11 amino acids. The V and J ends lost 7 bases and 4 bases respectively, with 7 bases between them.

Here the CDR3 DNA reads TGTGCCAGCAGCTTGACCCATAGCAATGAGCAGTTCTTC. Translation gives CASSLTHSNEQFF. The chain uses TRBV5-6 and TRBJ2-1; unclear D gene. The CDR3 extends over 13 amino acids. With 1 base removed from V and 6 bases from J, the gap between germline ends came to 8 bases. Germline values: CDR1 SGHDT, CDR2 YYEEEE.

The chain couples TRBV7-6 to TRBJ2-1; D is unresolved. The CDR3 covers 15 residues. Germline V CDR1 and CDR2: SGHVS, FNYEAQ. V lost 1 base to trimming and J lost 10 bases, with 17 bases between them. The CDR3 protein is CASSLERHRINEQFF. The CDR3 DNA sequence: TGTGCCAGCAGCTTAGAAAGACACCGGATAAACGAGCAGTTCTTC. The full variable domain, its missing parts supplied by reference TRBV7-6 and TRBJ2-1, is GAGVSQSPRYKVTKRGQDVALRCDPISGHVSLYWYRQALGQGPEFLTYFNYEAQQDKSGLPNDRFSAERPEGSISTLTIQRTEQRDSAMYRCASSLERHRINEQFFGPGTRLTVL.

V usage is TRBV9 and J usage is TRBJ2-7; 9 positions agree with TRBD2. Germline V CDR1 and CDR2: SGDLS, YYNGEE. This CDR3 is built from 16 residues. V shed 4 bases, J shed 5 bases, and the junction held 13 bases outside the gene matches. The CDR3 coding sequence is TGTGCCAGCAGCTTCGGGGGGCGGGAGGGCCACAACGAGCAGTACTTC. It specifies CASSFGGREGHNEQYF.

The chain uses TRBV5-1 and TRBJ1-1, with D hard to call. Deletions cut 3 bases from V and 0 bases from J, with 9 bases between. CDR3 length: 14 residues. Germline V gene sequence: CDR1 SGHRS, CDR2 YFSETQ. The CDR3 region is CASSSLQMNTEAFF. In DNA, the CDR3 is TGCGCCAGCAGCTCCTTACAGATGAACACTGAAGCTTTCTTT.

This rearrangement joins TRBV18 to TRBJ2-7, with D uncertain. The germline V gene has CDR1 KGHSH and CDR2 LQKENI. V lost 6 bases, J lost 5 bases, and 11 bases lay in between. There are 12 residues in the CDR3. This CDR3 is CASSALEDEQYF. As DNA, the CDR3 is TGTGCCAGCTCGGCCCTAGAGGACGAGCAGTACTTC. The full variable domain, in which reference TRBV18 and TRBJ2-7 provide the parts outside the CDR3, is NAGVMQNPRHLVRRRGQEARLRCSPMKGHSHVYWYRQLPEEGLKFMVYLQKENIIDESGMPKERFSAEFPKEGPSILRIQQVVRGDSAAYFCASSALEDEQYFGPGTRLTVT.

V gene TRBV5-1 combines with J gene TRBJ2-3; 9 bases fit TRBD1. Germline CDR1 and CDR2: SGHRS and YFSETQ. The CDR3 runs 15 residues. J was trimmed by 6 bases and V by 4 bases; bases with no gene match: 9. The CDR3 protein is CASSTLGQGLDTQYF. The DNA for the CDR3 is TGCGCCAGCAGCACGCTTGGACAGGGGTTGGATACGCAGTATTTT.

Comment on this clone: In the same sample, other DNA sequences code for this CDR3. The V and J genes are TRBV3-1 (or the pseudogene TRBV3-2) and TRBJ2-2; D is undetermined. Germline CDR1 is LGHDT and CDR2 is YNNKEL (reference sequence). The V and J ends lost 1 base and 1 base respectively, with 4 bases between them. The length of the CDR3 is 14 residues. Here the CDR3 DNA reads TGTGCCAGCAGCCAAGCAGGGAACACCGGGGAGCTGTTTTTT. This encodes CASSQAGNTGELFF.

Comments on this clone: The same CDR3 can be traced to other DNA sequences in this sample. The V call is TRBV3-1 (or the pseudogene TRBV3-2), the J call TRBJ2-7, with D possibly being TRBD1 (5 bases). CDR3 length: 12 residues. V was trimmed by 3 bases and J by 4 bases, leaving 7 bases between them. Per germline, CDR1 LGHDT and CDR2 YNNKEL (reference sequence). The CDR3, as DNA: TGTGCCAGCAGCCAGCCAGGGTACGAGCAGTACTTC. Protein sequence: CASSQPGYEQYF.

This chain links TRBV5-1 with TRBJ1-1; tentatively, D is TRBD1 (6 bases). V was trimmed by 0 bases and J by 5 bases, leaving 11 bases between them. The CDR3 covers 14 residues. Germline V CDR1 and CDR2: SGHRS, YFSETQ. The CDR3 spells CASSLEQGWTEAFF. The CDR3 bases are TGCGCCAGCAGCTTGGAACAGGGCTGGACTGAAGCTTTCTTT.

This rearrangement joins TRBV6-5 to TRBJ1-1, with D perhaps matching TRBD1 (5 bases). Trimming left V 5 bases short and J 8 bases short, with 15 bases between. The CDR3 runs to 13 residues. Germline loops: CDR1 MNHEY, CDR2 SVGAGI. The CDR3 DNA sequence: TGTGCCAGCAGTCCGAGACAGCATATGGAAGCTTTCTTT. Translation gives CASSPRQHMEAFF.

The chain carries TRBV24-1 and TRBJ2-1, with D tentatively TRBD2 (6 bases). The CDR3 has 14 amino acids. CDR1 KGHDR and CDR2 SFDVKD come from the germline V gene. The germline V and J ends were trimmed by 4 bases and 7 bases, with 13 bases remaining between them. The CDR3 bases are TGTGCCACCAGTGACTCTACGAGCGGGAATGAGCAGTTCTTC. Its translation: CATSDSTSGNEQFF.

V is TRBV28 and J is TRBJ2-1, with a weak D call TRBD2 (5 bases). Trimming removed 5 bases at V and 8 bases at J, with 13 bases between. Germline CDR1 reads MDHEN; CDR2 reads SYDVKM. The CDR3 has 13 residues. This CDR3 is CASSQLDSHEQFF. The CDR3 nucleotides are TGTGCCAGCAGTCAACTAGATTCCCATGAGCAGTTCTTC.

The rearrangement uses TRBV19 and TRBJ2-6; D is uncertain. The germline V gene encodes CDR1 LNHDA and CDR2 SQIVND (reference sequence). This CDR3 comprises 13 residues. V was cut by 7 bases and J by 0 bases, with 4 bases left in between. The CDR3 protein is CASILSGANVLTF. The CDR3 nucleotides read TGTGCCAGTATACTCTCTGGGGCCAACGTCCTGACTTTC.

This clone was observed a handful of times. The CDR3 sequence: CASSQGSGSDNEQFF. The CDR3 DNA sequence: TGTGCCAGCAGCCAAGGGTCAGGGTCCGACAATGAGCAGTTCTTC. The chain has TRBV3-1 (or the pseudogene TRBV3-2) and TRBJ2-1; TRBD1 might be the D (5 bases). Trimming left V 1 base short and J 5 bases short, with 12 bases between. The CDR3 loop spans 15 amino acids. Per the germline V gene, CDR1 is LGHDT and CDR2 is YNNKEL (reference sequence).